These T cell receptor beta chains were read from a single sample in a study of cytomegalovirus exposure and HLA in healthy donors. Sequencing used immunoSEQ multiplex PCR; TCRdb keeps in-frame clones, though not all of them. Of 350,000 or so clones detected, 75% to 90% appear once; the ten largest clones hold about 0.91%. The source material was PBMCs. The receptor set was obtained from a woman aged 18-29 years in good health and CMV-seronegative. Both conserved end residues are part of each CDR3. A D gene is named only where the DNA matches it firmly. The listing skips clone size in some rows; elsewhere it reads once, few, many or a size class.

>TRBV29-1|-|TRBJ2-7|-
CSVEVGGNYEQYF
TGCAGCGTTGAAGTAGGCGGAAACTACGAGCAGTACTTC
>TRBV7-2|-|TRBJ2-7|-
CASSSPPYEQYF
TGTGCCAGCAGCTCCCCTCCCTACGAGCAGTACTTC
>TRBV30|-|TRBJ1-1|-
CAWSTAGMNTEAFF
TGTGCCTGGAGTACGGCGGGGATGAACACTGAAGCTTTCTTT
>TRBV5-8|-|TRBJ2-7|TRBD2
CASSARLAASYEQYF
TGTGCCAGCAGCGCGCGACTAGCGGCCTCCTACGAGCAGTACTTC
>TRBV6-5|-|TRBJ1-1|-
CASHPGERPNTEAFF
TGTGCCAGCCACCCGGGGGAGAGACCGAACACTGAAGCTTTCTTT
>TRBV7-9|-|TRBJ2-2|-
CASSPVAVTGELFF
TGTGCCAGCAGCCCAGTAGCGGTCACCGGGGAGCTGTTTTTT
>TRBV10-3|-|TRBJ1-1|-
CAISGSTAMNTEAFF
TGTGCCATCAGTGGCTCGACAGCCATGAACACTGAAGCTTTCTTT
>TRBV19|-|TRBJ1-5|-
CASTAALNQPQHF
TGTGCCAGTACGGCGGCCCTCAATCAGCCCCAGCATTTT
>TRBV4-3|-|TRBJ2-7|-
CASSQGLSGGYEQYF
TGCGCCAGCAGCCAAGGGTTGAGTGGCGGATACGAGCAGTACTTC
>TRBV15|-|TRBJ2-3|TRBD1
CATSSTGGWTDTQYF
TGTGCCACCAGCAGTACAGGGGGCTGGACAGATACGCAGTATTTT
>TRBV11-2|-|TRBJ1-3|TRBD1
CASRSTGGKGNTIYF
TGTGCCAGCAGATCGACAGGGGGAAAAGGAAACACCATATATTTT
>TRBV9|-|TRBJ2-1|TRBD2
CASSSGLAGGQQFF
TGTGCCAGCAGCTCGGGACTAGCGGGAGGTCAGCAGTTCTTC
>TRBV19|-|TRBJ2-7|TRBD2
CASSPASGSSYEQYF
TGTGCCAGTAGTCCCGCCAGCGGGAGCTCCTACGAGCAGTACTTC
>TRBV27|-|TRBJ1-2|-
CASSPGGLWDYGYTF
TGTGCCAGCAGTCCGGGGGGTCTCTGGGACTATGGCTACACCTTC
>TRBV19|-|TRBJ1-5|-
CASRTTAGSYSNQPQHF
TGTGCCAGTAGGACGACAGCTGGGTCTTATAGCAATCAGCCCCAGCATTTT
>TRBV5-1|-|TRBJ1-2|-
CASSLVLRQGHGYTF
TGCGCCAGCAGCTTGGTGTTACGGCAGGGCCATGGCTACACCTTC
>TRBV2|-|TRBJ2-2|TRBD1
CASRAGTGNTGELFF
TGTGCCAGCAGAGCCGGGACAGGGAACACCGGGGAGCTGTTTTTT
>TRBV27|-|TRBJ2-1|TRBD2
CASSPGLAGNNEQFF
TGTGCCAGCAGTCCGGGACTAGCGGGGAACAATGAGCAGTTCTTC
>TRBV28|once|TRBJ1-3|TRBD1
CASSSQGYGNTIYF
TGTGCCAGCAGTTCACAGGGGTATGGAAACACCATATATTTT
>TRBV30|-|TRBJ2-1|TRBD2
CAWSVNSAGGPQQFF
TGTGCCTGGAGTGTAAATTCTGCGGGAGGGCCTCAGCAGTTCTTC
>TRBV6-4|-|TRBJ1-2|-
CASSENFGLYGYTF
TGTGCCAGCAGTGAAAATTTTGGACTCTATGGCTACACCTTC
>TRBV30|few|TRBJ2-3|TRBD1
CAWSSGQGSDTQYF
TGTGCCTGGAGTTCGGGACAGGGGTCAGATACGCAGTATTTT
>TRBV18|-|TRBJ2-1|-
CASSPIKGSGDEQFF
TGTGCCAGCTCACCAATCAAGGGGTCTGGGGATGAGCAGTTCTTC
>TRBV5-6|-|TRBJ1-1|-
CASSFRTEAFF
TGTGCCAGCAGCTTCCGCACTGAAGCTTTCTTT
>TRBV5-1|-|TRBJ1-1|-
CASSLGAGMNTEAFF
TGCGCCAGCAGCTTGGGGGCAGGGATGAACACTGAAGCTTTCTTT
>TRBV29-1|-|TRBJ2-7|-
CSVEDARTAYEQYF
TGCAGCGTTGAAGATGCCCGGACTGCCTACGAGCAGTACTTC
>TRBV27|-|TRBJ2-1|TRBD1
CASSLRDRGDNEQFF
TGTGCCAGCAGTCTCCGGGACAGGGGAGACAATGAGCAGTTCTTC
>TRBV6-5|-|TRBJ2-7|-
CASSYNQAYEQYF
TGTGCCAGCAGTTACAATCAGGCCTACGAGCAGTACTTC